One and the same sample provided the 18 T cell receptor beta chains below, sequenced in a study of blood T cells in healthy people across ages. A second PCR of about 7 to 11 cycles used a sample-barcoded 5' primer and a J-beta primer mix. TCRdb re-called the 5' RACE reads through MiXCR, storing one row per CDR3 protein. The sample lists 1.5 million to 2 million distinct CDR3 sequences, 28% occurring once. Source material: blood. The source of these receptors is a woman aged 25-40 years in good health.

The chain carries TRBV30 and TRBJ2-3, with a tentative D call TRBD1 (5 bases). The CDR3 loop spans 11 amino acids. Germline V lookup: CDR1 GTSNPN, CDR2 SVGIG (reference sequence). Trimming removed 2 bases at V and 11 bases at J, with 11 bases between. The CDR3 loop reads CAWSRGWRQYF. CDR3 bases: TGTGCCTGGAGTAGGGGCTGGAGGCAGTATTTT.

This clonotype came up many times. The chain employs TRBV27 and TRBJ2-7; D unresolved. Trimming removed 5 bases at V and 5 bases at J, with 16 bases between. CDR3 length: 14 residues. The germline V gene has CDR1 MNHEY and CDR2 SMNVEV (reference sequence). The CDR3 sequence is CASSSGVSYDEQYF. The CDR3 bases are TGTGCCAGCAGTAGTGGGGTTAGCTACGACGAGCAGTACTTC.

This clonotype was counted a few times. The J gene is TRBJ2-1, the V gene TRBV11-3; no clear D gene. CDR1 SGHNT and CDR2 YENEEA come from the germline V gene. The germline V and J ends were trimmed by 2 bases and 3 bases, with 14 bases remaining between them. The CDR3 runs 16 residues. This CDR3 reads CASSLRISKGYNEQFF. For the CDR3, the DNA is TGTGCCAGCAGCTTACGGATTTCTAAAGGCTACAATGAGCAGTTCTTC. The whole variable domain, filled in from reference TRBV11-3 and TRBJ2-1, reads EAGVVQSPRYKIIEKKQPVAFWCNPISGHNTLYWYLQNLGQGPELLIRYENEEAVDDSQLPKDRFSAERLKGVDSTLKIQPAELGDSAVYLCASSLRISKGYNEQFFGPGTRLTVL.

The table lists this clonotype with a few counts. The CDR3, as DNA: TGTGCCAGCAGCCTTGCCCGGGGATGGGAGACCCAGTACTTC. Its protein product is CASSLARGWETQYF. J is TRBJ2-5 and V is TRBV5-5; tentatively, D is TRBD2 (5 bases). The CDR3 covers 14 residues. Germline V gene lookup returns CDR1 SGHKS and CDR2 YYEKEE (reference sequence). With 4 bases removed from V and 5 bases from J, the gap between germline ends came to 15 bases. The whole variable domain, remainder taken from reference TRBV5-5 and TRBJ2-5, is DAGVTQSPTHLIKTRGQQVTLRCSPISGHKSVSWYQQVLGQGPQFIFQYYEKEERGRGNFPDRFSARQFPNYSSELNVNALLLGDSALYLCASSLARGWETQYFGPGTRLLVL.

The V call is TRBV7-9, the J call TRBJ2-4, with D unclear. There are 15 residues in the CDR3. Germline CDR1 SEHNR, CDR2 FQNEAQ (reference sequence). V was trimmed by 5 bases and J by 1 base, leaving 12 bases between them. CDR3 amino acids: CASSSTMWAKNIQYF. In DNA, the CDR3 is TGTGCCAGCAGCAGTACCATGTGGGCCAAAAACATTCAGTACTTC.

This clonotype has ten or more counts. The chain combines TRBV7-9 with TRBJ2-4; weak D call: TRBD2 (6 bases). The V gene lost 4 bases and the J gene lost 0 bases, with 13 bases spanning the gap. There are 16 residues in the CDR3. CDR1 SEHNR and CDR2 FQNEAQ come from the germline V gene (reference sequence). CDR3 sequence (DNA): TGTGCCAGCAGCTACACTAGCAGCCTAGCCAAAAACATTCAGTACTTC. Residues: CASSYTSSLAKNIQYF.

About this clonotype: A clone one base away is much larger, so this may be a read error. This chain links TRBV4-1 with TRBJ2-7; 13 nucleotides agree with TRBD2. The CDR3 has 16 residues. Germline V CDR1 and CDR2: MGHRA, YSYEKL. CDR3 sequence (DNA): TGCGTCAGCAGCCAAGAGGGACTAGCGGGGTCCTACGAGCAGTACTTC. Its protein is CVSSQEGLAGSYEQYF.

On this clonotype: This may be a read error, as it is one base from a much larger clone. As the CDR3 is not closed by the conserved phenylalanine or tryptophan, this likely results from a read error. The rearrangement uses TRBV12-3 or TRBV12-4 and TRBJ2-7; no clear D. Between the trimmed V and J ends, which lost 5 bases and 2 bases, there was a span of 13 bases. The CDR3 length is 14 residues. As DNA, the CDR3 is TGTGCCAGCAGTCCGCGACTGGGAACCTACGAGCAGTACTCC. It encodes CASSPRLGTYEQYS.

This clonotype occurred a few times. The rearrangement uses TRBV20-1 and TRBJ2-4; TRBD2 matches 10 bases. The DNA end lines up better with TRBJ2-7; the J call may be wrong. Per the germline V gene, CDR1 is DFQATT and CDR2 is SNEGSKA (reference sequence). The length of the CDR3 is 15 residues. CDR3: CSALSLAGVDDEQYF. The CDR3 region has the DNA TGCAGTGCTCTCTCTCTAGCGGGAGTAGATGACGAGCAGTACTTC.

The DNA for the CDR3 is TGTGCCAGCAGCTCCATTCCAGGTTACTCCTACGAGCAGTACTTC. The encoded protein is CASSSIPGYSYEQYF. This chain connects TRBV5-5 to TRBJ2-7, with D unclear. V gave up 3 bases and J gave up 0 bases, with 13 bases separating them. This CDR3 has 15 amino acids. Germline CDR1 is SGHKS and CDR2 is YYEKEE (reference sequence). The full variable domain, completed using reference TRBV5-5 and TRBJ2-7, is DAGVTQSPTHLIKTRGQQVTLRCSPISGHKSVSWYQQVLGQGPQFIFQYYEKEERGRGNFPDRFSARQFPNYSSELNVNALLLGDSALYLCASSSIPGYSYEQYFGPGTRLTVT.

The sample holds a few counts of this clonotype. The chain recombines TRBV29-1 with TRBJ1-2, with D possibly being TRBD1 (5 bases). This CDR3 has 11 amino acids. Per germline, CDR1 SQVTM and CDR2 ANQGSEA. V was cut by 5 bases and J by 6 bases, with 10 bases left in between. The CDR3 loop is CSVRREDGYTF. Here the CDR3 DNA reads TGCAGCGTTCGCAGGGAAGATGGCTACACCTTC. The complete variable domain, with remaining parts taken from reference TRBV29-1 and TRBJ1-2, reads SAVISQKPSRDICQRGTSLTIQCQVDSQVTMMFWYRQQPGQSLTLIATANQGSEATYESGFVIDKFPISRPNLTFSTLTVSNMSPEDSSIYLCSVRREDGYTFGSGTRLTVV.

This clonotype was found many times. The chain has TRBV20-1 and TRBJ2-7; 10 bases are shared with TRBD1. The CDR3 totals 14 residues. V lost 0 bases and J lost 6; bases outside the gene matches: 5. Germline V gives CDR1 DFQATT, CDR2 SNEGSKA (reference sequence). CDR3 nucleotide sequence: TGCAGTGCTAGAGAACCGACAGGGGGCTCCGAGCAGTACTTC. Translation: CSAREPTGGSEQYF.

This clonotype was counted a single time. The chain recombines TRBV20-1 with TRBJ2-1; D uncertain. This CDR3 has 11 amino acids. The germline V gene encodes CDR1 DFQATT and CDR2 SNEGSKA (reference sequence). V was trimmed by 7 bases and J by 8 bases, leaving 12 bases between them. Here the CDR3 reads CSERVADEQFF. The CDR3 DNA reads TGCAGTGAGCGAGTGGCGGATGAGCAGTTCTTC.

The genes are TRBV7-2 and TRBJ2-2; D remains unclear. V was pared by 5 bases and J by 6 bases, with 13 bases between. The CDR3 is made up of 14 amino acids. Germline loops: CDR1 SGHTA, CDR2 FQGNSA. The CDR3 spells CASSGTLPPGELFF. CDR3 DNA sequence: TGTGCCAGCAGCGGTACCCTCCCCCCCGGGGAGCTGTTTTTT.

The chain is built from TRBV2 and TRBJ1-5; a possible D gene is TRBD1 (6 bases). This CDR3 has 14 residues. In germline, CDR1 is SNHLY, CDR2 FYNNEI. V lost 5 bases to trimming and J lost 6 bases, with 14 bases between them. CDR3 sequence: CASSPQGFGQPQHF. The CDR3 bases are TGTGCCAGCAGTCCGCAGGGGTTTGGTCAGCCCCAGCATTTT.

Ten or more counts support this clonotype. The chain recombines TRBV20-1 with TRBJ2-5, with 9 nucleotides matching TRBD2. This CDR3 comprises 14 residues. CDR1 is DFQATT, CDR2 SNEGSKA, per germline (reference sequence). The V and J ends lost 5 bases and 4 bases, in that order; junction bases with no gene match: 8. CDR3 region: CSAAVVTSGETQYF. The CDR3 bases are TGCAGTGCTGCCGTAGTGACTAGCGGAGAGACCCAGTACTTC.

As concerns this clonotype: One junction end does not reproduce the germline sequence, and a read error may be involved. The CDR3 DNA sequence: TGTGCCAGCAGTCCGCGACAGTCCTCTGGGGACACCGTATATTTT. This sequence encodes CASSPRQSSGDTVYF. V usage is TRBV12-3 or TRBV12-4 and J usage is TRBJ1-3; D might be TRBD1 (6 bases). This CDR3 comprises 15 residues.

J is TRBJ1-1 and V is TRBV3-1; D is unclear. The CDR3 totals 12 residues. V dropped 0 bases and J dropped 7 bases, with 6 bases sitting between them. The germline V gene has CDR1 LGHDT and CDR2 YNNKEL (reference sequence). The CDR3 loop is CASSQEGIEAFF. In DNA, the CDR3 is TGTGCCAGCAGCCAAGAAGGGATTGAAGCTTTCTTT.